The clone carrying this TCR beta chain was recorded a few times. As yet, its antigen is unknown. This record belongs to a study of beta chain features in type 1 diabetes. Whole-study results and caveats: A closer apparent resemblance between naive, central memory and Treg TCRB repertoires was seen in patients than in healthy donors. Type 1 diabetes patients had TCRB CDR3s that were shorter (moderately but significantly so) in all four CD4+ subsets. VDJ junctions sequenced from type 1 diabetes patients showed fewer insertions and more deletions.

Sorting with CD45RO/CCR7/CD25/CD127/CD95/CD27 yielded naive, central memory, regulatory and stem-like memory CD4+ cells. As every portion of the isolated RNA was reverse transcribed, the sequencing read expressed TCRB transcripts. This table comes from immunoSEQ multiplex PCR, and its TCRdb copy is limited to in-frame clones, with some not included. Among about 22,000 clones listed, approximately 57% were seen once. Deletions cut 2 bases from V and 3 bases from J, with 7 bases between. Germline V gene lookup returns CDR1 SGHAT and CDR2 FQNNGV. The CDR3 is made up of 13 amino acids. The V and J genes are TRBV11-2 and TRBJ2-5; unclear D gene. This receptor was identified in a man younger than 35 with type 1 diabetes. The sequencing input was stem cell memory CD4+ T cells from blood. CDR3 DNA sequence: TGTGCCAGCAGCTTAAGCATGAAAGAGACCCAGTACTTC. Translating gives CASSLSMKETQYF.